This entry features one TCR beta chain sequence. CDR1 MGHRA and CDR2 YSYEKL come from the germline V gene. This CDR3 has 15 amino acids. Trimming at V came to 0 bases and at J to 8 bases, leaving 6 bases not matched to a gene. The data were taken from a study of blood T cell repertoires in COVID-19. Study information: Whether acute or convalescent, the COVID-19 samples came from the United States, Italy and Spain.

Original methodology: Amplification with reference gene primers provided the estimates of nucleated cell counts. The repertoire was sequenced with immunoSEQ multiplex PCR; TCRdb's copy has only in-frame clones and lacks some. The V and J calls and clone size were taken over from that table, and D and trimming were inferred from the DNA. The sample lists 250,000 or so clones; around 86% were seen once. The sequence was collected from a man older than 75 with acute or convalescent COVID-19. Material: peripheral blood. The rearrangement uses TRBV4-1 and TRBJ2-3; 9 bases map to TRBD2. The CDR3 DNA is TGCGCCAGCAGCCAAGAGGCGGGAGGGCCAGGTACGCAGTATTTT. It encodes CASSQEAGGPGTQYF.